A single sample is the source of the 6 T cell receptor beta chains below, sequenced in a study of blood T cell repertoires in COVID-19 (dated by TCRdb to 2018 to 2020). Library prep was done by the immunoSEQ multiplex PCR assay. Drawn from immuneACCESS, this table holds only the in-frame rearrangements with V and J called that TCRdb kept. Clones are partly lost; checked studies trace under half to an unresolved V gene and leave the rest unexplained. Recorded for this sample are approximately 110,000 clones; about 80% of them occurred a single time. The ten top clones hold about 7% of the sample. The sequenced sample consisted of peripheral blood. The origin of the receptors is a woman in her forties or fifties with acute or convalescent COVID-19.

This rearrangement joins TRBV10-3 to TRBJ2-7, with D possibly TRBD1 on 6 matching bases. Trimming removed 8 bases at V and 2 bases at J, with 13 bases between. The germline CDR1 and CDR2 sequences are ENHRY and SYGVKD. This CDR3 has 13 amino acids. The DNA for the CDR3 is TGTGCCATCCGACAGGACCTACCCTACGAGCAGTACTTC. Translation: CAIRQDLPYEQYF.

The gene calls are TRBV2 and TRBJ1-1; D is unresolved. V dropped 3 bases and J dropped 0 bases, with 8 bases sitting between them. The CDR3 totals 14 residues. In germline, CDR1 is SNHLY, CDR2 FYNNEI. The CDR3 region has the DNA TGTGCCAGCAGTGAGCGGAACATGAACACTGAAGCTTTCTTT. This sequence encodes CASSERNMNTEAFF.

This chain links TRBV9 with TRBJ2-3, with 7 bases identical to TRBD2. Looked up from germline, CDR1 is SGDLS and CDR2 is YYNGEE. CDR3 length equals 15 residues. Trimming at V came to 4 bases and at J to 2 bases, leaving 7 bases not matched to a gene. CDR3 residues: CASSLGTINTDTQYF. CDR3 nucleotides: TGTGCCAGCAGCCTAGGGACTATTAACACAGATACGCAGTATTTT.

V and J are TRBV6-4 and TRBJ2-2, with 8 nucleotides matching TRBD1. V shed 3 bases, J shed 2 bases, and the junction held 8 bases outside the gene matches. This CDR3 region has 17 residues. Germline CDR1 and CDR2: MRHNA and SNTAGT. The chain's CDR3 is CASSDAGGRSNTGELFF. CDR3 DNA: TGTGCCAGCAGTGATGCAGGGGGCCGTTCTAACACCGGGGAGCTGTTTTTT.

CDR3 sequence: CASSQAWTGWRSSYNEQFF. The DNA for the CDR3 is TGTGCCAGCAGCCAAGCTTGGACAGGGTGGAGGAGCTCCTACAATGAGCAGTTCTTC. The chain is built from TRBV14 and TRBJ2-1; 8 bases map to TRBD1. The CDR3 length is 19 residues. The germline V gene has CDR1 SGHDN and CDR2 FVKESK. Losses at the gene ends were 1 base for V and 0 bases for J; bases not matched to a gene: 11.

The chain is built from TRBV10-3 and TRBJ1-5, with D hard to call. V lost 0 bases to trimming and J lost 12 bases, with 9 bases between them. The CDR3 is made up of 12 amino acids. Germline CDR1 reads ENHRY; CDR2 reads SYGVKD. CDR3 loop: CAISESQRDQHF. The CDR3 nucleotides are TGTGCCATCAGTGAGTCCCAACGGGACCAGCATTTT.